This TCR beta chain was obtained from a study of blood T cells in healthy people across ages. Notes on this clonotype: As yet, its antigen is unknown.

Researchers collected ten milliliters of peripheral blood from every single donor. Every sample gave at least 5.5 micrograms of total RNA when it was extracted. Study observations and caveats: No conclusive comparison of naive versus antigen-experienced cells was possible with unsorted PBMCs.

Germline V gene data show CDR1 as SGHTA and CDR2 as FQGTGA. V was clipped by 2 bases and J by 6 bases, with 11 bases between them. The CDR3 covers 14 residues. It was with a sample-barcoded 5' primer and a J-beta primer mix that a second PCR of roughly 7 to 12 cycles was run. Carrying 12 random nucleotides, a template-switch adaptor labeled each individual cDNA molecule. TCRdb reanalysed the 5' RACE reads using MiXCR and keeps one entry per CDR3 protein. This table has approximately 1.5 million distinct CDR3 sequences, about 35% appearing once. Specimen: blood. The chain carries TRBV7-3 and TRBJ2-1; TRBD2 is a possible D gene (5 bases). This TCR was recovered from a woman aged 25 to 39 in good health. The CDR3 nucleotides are TGTGCCAGCAGCTTATCTAGCAACATCAATGAGCAGTTCTTC. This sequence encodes CASSLSSNINEQFF.